A single sample is the source of the 19 T cell receptor beta chains below, sequenced in a study of response to subunit inactivated influenza vaccine. TCRdb re-called the RT-PCR reads with MiXCR, one entry per CDR3 protein. This sample has about 800,000 distinct CDR3 sequences, with roughly 20% found just once. This material consisted of PBMCs from blood, taken roughly 5 days after vaccination. The receptors originated from a man in his fifties or sixties who received an inactivated influenza vaccine.

This clonotype was found once. The CDR3 DNA reads TGCGCCAGCAGCCAGGGGGCATATTTGAACACTGAAGCTTTCTTT. Amino acid sequence: CASSQGAYLNTEAFF. The J gene is TRBJ1-1, the V gene TRBV5-1, with TRBD1 identical over 8 bases. The germline gives CDR1 SGHRS, CDR2 YFSETQ. The V segment lost 4 bases and the J segment 0 bases; nucleotides outside the gene matches: 5. The CDR3 has 15 residues. Filled out from reference TRBV5-1 and TRBJ1-1, the complete variable domain reads KAGVTQTPRYLIKTRGQQVTLSCSPISGHRSVSWYQQTPGQGLQFLFEYFSETQRNKGNFPGRFSGRQFSNSRSEMNVSTLELGDSALYLCASSQGAYLNTEAFFGQGTRLTVV.

This clonotype was seen only a few times. The CDR3 here is CATSRDRRADSPLHF. Written as DNA, the CDR3 is TGTGCCACCAGCAGAGACCGACGCGCGGATTCACCCCTCCACTTT. The chain is built from TRBV15 and TRBJ1-6; no definite D call. The CDR3 loop spans 15 amino acids. Germline CDR1 LNHNV, CDR2 YYDKDF (reference sequence). The V gene lost 0 bases and the J gene lost 8 bases, with 11 bases spanning the gap.

This clonotype has a handful of counts. CDR3 in amino acids: CASSQSAGGLRDGYTF. The CDR3 DNA is TGCGCCAGCAGCCAATCCGCAGGAGGCTTACGGGATGGCTACACCTTC. The V gene is TRBV4-3, the J gene TRBJ1-2; no clear D gene. Germline V CDR1 and CDR2: LGHNA, YSLEER. Trimming took 2 bases from V and 6 from J, leaving 19 bases between them. CDR3 length equals 16 residues.

This clonotype has just a few counts. The J gene is TRBJ2-3, the V gene TRBV19; 8 bases agree with TRBD2. CDR3 size: 16 residues. The trim removed 4 bases at V and 0 bases at J, leaving 6 bases unmatched. The germline CDR1 and CDR2 sequences are LNHDA and SQIVND (reference sequence). CDR3 amino acids: CASSKRGQPSTDTQYF. The CDR3 DNA reads as TGTGCCAGTAGTAAGCGGGGGCAACCTAGCACAGATACGCAGTATTTT.

This clonotype was detected only a few times. This rearrangement joins TRBV6-6 to TRBJ2-3; D may be TRBD2 (6 bases). The germline gives CDR1 MNHNY, CDR2 SVGAGI (reference sequence). Trimming left V 2 bases short and J 8 bases short, with 11 bases between. This CDR3 region has 13 residues. The CDR3 sequence: CASSYTGVATQYF. CDR3 coding DNA: TGTGCCAGCAGTTACACGGGGGTAGCTACGCAGTATTTT.

V is TRBV20-1 and J is TRBJ1-2; no definite D call. V lost 6 bases, J lost 3 bases, and 14 bases lay in between. The germline V gene encodes CDR1 DFQATT and CDR2 SNEGSKA (reference sequence). This CDR3 is built from 13 residues. The CDR3 loop is CSAERGDDYGYTF. DNA of the CDR3: TGCAGTGCCGAGCGTGGAGACGACTATGGCTACACCTTC.

This clonotype was seen only a few times. The DNA for the CDR3 is TGTGCCAGCAGCAGGGACGTGTCGTTAAACGTCCTGACTTTC. Amino acid sequence: CASSRDVSLNVLTF. V is TRBV6-2 or TRBV6-3 and J is TRBJ2-6, with D perhaps being TRBD1 or TRBD2 (5 bases each). The CDR3 sequence is 14 residues long. Germline-derived CDR1 and CDR2 are MNHEY and SVGEGT. Trimming removed 6 bases at V and 10 bases at J, with 16 bases between.

This rearrangement joins TRBV29-1 to TRBJ1-1; the D gene is possibly TRBD1 (5 bases). CDR3 length: 13 amino acids. V dropped 6 bases and J dropped 0 bases, with 11 bases sitting between them. Germline lookup yields CDR1 SQVTM and CDR2 ANQGSEA. The CDR3, as DNA: TGCAGCGTGGGGGGGAAGATGAACACTGAAGCTTTCTTT. It translates to CSVGGKMNTEAFF. The variable domain in full, completed from reference TRBV29-1 and TRBJ1-1, reads SAVISQKPSRDICQRGTSLTIQCQVDSQVTMMFWYRQQPGQSLTLIATANQGSEATYESGFVIDKFPISRPNLTFSTLTVSNMSPEDSSIYLCSVGGKMNTEAFFGQGTRLTVV.

This clonotype has more than one count but fewer than ten. This chain connects TRBV15 to TRBJ2-5; perhaps TRBD1 as D (5 bases). Between the trimmed V and J ends, which lost 0 bases and 7 bases, there was a span of 12 bases. Germline V gene sequence: CDR1 LNHNV, CDR2 YYDKDF (reference sequence). The CDR3 extends over 14 amino acids. The CDR3 region is CATSRDRTQGTQYF. DNA of the CDR3: TGTGCCACCAGCAGAGATCGGACCCAGGGGACCCAGTACTTC.

There are a few counts of this clonotype. The rearrangement links TRBV7-2 to TRBJ2-7; D might be TRBD1 (6 bases). The CDR3 has 13 amino acids. Trimming shortened V by 1 base and J by 5 bases, and 9 bases separated the two germline ends. The germline V gene encodes CDR1 SGHTA and CDR2 FQGNSA. The DNA for the CDR3 is TGTGCCAGCAGCTTAGGGCCAGGGGACGAGCAGTACTTC. It yields the protein CASSLGPGDEQYF.

This clonotype was detected only a few times. The chain combines TRBV5-1 with TRBJ2-7; 7 nucleotides line up with TRBD2. The CDR3 spans 17 residues. Unmatched junction bases numbered 14, after V lost 4 bases and J lost 1 base. CDR1 and CDR2 from the germline V gene are SGHRS and YFSETQ. CDR3 sequence reads: CASSLRPGLQVSYEQYF. In DNA form, the CDR3 reads TGCGCCAGCAGCCTCAGACCGGGACTACAAGTTTCCTACGAGCAGTACTTC.

This clonotype was detected a few times. This chain connects TRBV6-5 to TRBJ1-2; 7 bases are shared with TRBD1. The germline V gene has CDR1 MNHEY and CDR2 SVGAGI. This CDR3 has 16 amino acids. The trim removed 0 bases at V and 0 bases at J, leaving 4 bases unmatched. In nucleotides, the CDR3 is TGTGCCAGCAGTTACTCGAAGGGGGCTTCTAACTATGGCTACACCTTC. Encoded protein: CASSYSKGASNYGYTF.

Only a few counts were recorded for this clonotype. The CDR3 does not close with the conserved phenylalanine or tryptophan, likely indicating a read error. It is unclear where the CDR3 begins or ends on the DNA, so no DNA is shown, and the CDR3 is as TCRdb lists it. The chain joins TRBV21-1 to TRBJ2-7; the table's D gene call, TRBD1, was not cross checked with the DNA. TRBV21-1 is termed a pseudogene. The CDR3 is 10 residues long, ends included. The CDR3 spells CASSMPPLLT.

This clonotype has a handful of counts. The rearrangement links TRBV21-1 to TRBJ2-1. TRBV21-1 is a recognized pseudogene. The CDR3 is made up of 17 amino acids. The CDR3 coding sequence is TGTGCCAGCAGCAAAGATCCACAGCTTAACACCTACAATGAGCAGTTCTTC. The encoded protein is CASSKDPQLNTYNEQFF.

The rearrangement uses TRBV28 and TRBJ2-5; possible D gene TRBD1, 6 bases. The germline V and J ends were trimmed by 3 bases and 3 bases, with 17 bases remaining between them. Per germline, CDR1 MDHEN and CDR2 SYDVKM. The CDR3 covers 16 residues. The CDR3 DNA reads TGTGCCAGCAGTTTCGGGTCAGGGGCAGCTGAAGAGACCCAGTACTTC. This sequence encodes CASSFGSGAAEETQYF.

This sequence joins TRBV5-5 and TRBJ1-6; 7 bases are shared with TRBD1. V gave up 0 bases and J gave up 9 bases; unmatched junction bases: 6. CDR3 size: 15 residues. The germline CDR1 and CDR2 sequences are SGHKS and YYEKEE (reference sequence). CDR3 in amino acids: CASSLDRGLSSPLHF. In nucleotides, the CDR3 is TGTGCCAGCAGCTTGGACAGGGGTTTAAGTTCACCCCTCCACTTT.

Ten or more counts support this clonotype. The chain links TRBV5-6 to TRBJ2-5, with D hard to call. From germline, CDR1 is SGHDT and CDR2 YYEEEE. The CDR3 is 14 residues long. V was cut by 0 bases and J by 0 bases, with 6 bases left in between. The CDR3 is CASSLGPYQETQYF. The CDR3 DNA reads as TGTGCCAGCAGCTTGGGTCCCTACCAAGAGACCCAGTACTTC.

The chain joins TRBV6-5 to TRBJ2-2; perhaps TRBD1 as D (5 bases). V was trimmed by 2 bases and J by 4 bases, leaving 11 bases between them. Germline V gives CDR1 MNHEY, CDR2 SVGAGI. The CDR3 loop spans 15 amino acids. The CDR3 DNA is TGTGCCAGCAGTTACGGGGCAGCGAGCACCGGGGAGCTGTTTTTT. This codes for CASSYGAASTGELFF.

This chain connects TRBV2 to TRBJ2-2; TRBD2 matches at 8 bases. Germline assignment: CDR1 SNHLY and CDR2 FYNNEI. The CDR3 is 18 amino acids. The CDR3 sequence is CTRSYPRGLAGLTGELFF. Here the CDR3 DNA reads TGTACCCGCAGTTACCCCCGGGGCTTAGCGGGACTAACCGGGGAGCTGTTTTTT.